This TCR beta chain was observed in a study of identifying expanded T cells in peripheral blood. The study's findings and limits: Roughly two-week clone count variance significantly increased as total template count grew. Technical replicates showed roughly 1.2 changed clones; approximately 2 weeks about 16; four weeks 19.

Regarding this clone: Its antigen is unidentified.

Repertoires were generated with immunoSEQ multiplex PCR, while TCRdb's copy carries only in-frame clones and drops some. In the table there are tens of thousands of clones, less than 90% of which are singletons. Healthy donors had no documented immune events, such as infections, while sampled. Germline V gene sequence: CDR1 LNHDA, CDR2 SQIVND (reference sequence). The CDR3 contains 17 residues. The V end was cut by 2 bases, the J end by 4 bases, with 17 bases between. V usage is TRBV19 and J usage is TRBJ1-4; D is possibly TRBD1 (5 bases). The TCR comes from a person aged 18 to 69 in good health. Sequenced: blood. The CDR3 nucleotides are TGTGCCAGTAGTATAAAGTTTGGCCTGGGACTTAATGAAAAACTGTTTTTT. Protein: CASSIKFGLGLNEKLFF.